This T cell receptor (beta chain) was recorded in a study of spatial heterogeneity in lung cancer. Study conclusions and caveats: Ubiquitous expanded tumor TCRs showed up in blood more at resection than follow-up.

There are 12 residues in the CDR3. The germline V and J ends were trimmed by 4 bases and 6 bases, with 9 bases remaining between them. CDR1 and CDR2 (germline): SNHLY, FYNNEI. TCRdb ran MiXCR on the 5' RACE reads and lists one entry per CDR3 protein. The profile shows more than 15,000 distinct CDR3 sequences, about 20% of them singletons. This clonotype showed up many times. Antigen: not known. Time point in this sample: blood at routine non-recurrence follow-up after resection. Unsorted samples of tumor, nontumor lung or frozen PBMC had their whole RNA sequenced. V usage is TRBV2 and J usage is TRBJ1-2; D is possibly TRBD1 (5 bases). The sequence was collected from a male donor with early-stage non-small cell lung cancer. Material: PBMCs, obtained at follow-up. The CDR3 sequence: CASSVRGDGYTF. CDR3 nucleotides: TGTGCCAGCAGTGTTCGGGGGGATGGCTACACCTTC.